Below, one T cell receptor (beta chain) is given with its context. The data belong to a study of T-cell memory formation after mild COVID-19. CDR3 length equals 11 residues. Trimming took 8 bases from V and 6 from J, leaving 11 bases between them. TCR alpha and TCR beta cDNA libraries with sample barcodes and UMIs came from 5'RACE using constant-segment primers. Using its own MiXCR run on the 5' RACE reads, TCRdb lists one record per CDR3 protein. The table records about 500,000 distinct CDR3 sequences, roughly 21% of them present only once. The clonotype was recovered from an adult woman who had mild COVID-19 (a few samples of this study predate the infection). Cell type and time point are not known. Sequencing was performed on PBMCs or a T cell subset sorted from them (not recorded which). The V and J genes are TRBV12-3 or TRBV12-4 and TRBJ2-7; perhaps TRBD1 as D (6 bases). This CDR3 is CASQGTGEQYF. In DNA form, the CDR3 reads TGTGCCAGCCAGGGGACGGGCGAGCAGTACTTC.